The 8 T cell receptor beta chains below were found in one sample sequenced in a study of cytomegalovirus exposure and HLA in healthy donors. 60 Vbeta and 13 Jbeta primers were used in PCR. Using immunoSEQ multiplex PCR, the repertoire was profiled, and TCRdb retains in-frame clones only, with some absent. The data show 24,000 or so clones, roughly three quarters seen once. Source material: PBMCs. The receptors derive from a male donor in good health and CMV-seronegative.

The V call is TRBV19, the J call TRBJ2-5; 9 bases fit TRBD1. V lost 6 bases, J lost 5 bases, and 7 bases stayed unmatched. Germline values: CDR1 LNHDA, CDR2 SQIVND (reference sequence). This CDR3 region has 14 residues. The CDR3 sequence is CASRVQGASETQYF. CDR3 DNA sequence: TGTGCCAGTAGAGTACAGGGGGCGTCGGAGACCCAGTACTTC.

Remarks on this clone: Relative to the germline gene, one junction end is altered; a read error may explain this. The V and J genes are TRBV7-9 and TRBJ2-2; TRBD2 aligns across 7 bases. Germline CDR1 is SEHNR and CDR2 is FQNEAQ (reference sequence). The CDR3 contains 16 residues. The CDR3 region has the DNA TGTTCCAGCAGCACCTTGGGGGGGACCGGGTCCGGGGAGCTGTTTTTT. Its translation is CSSSTLGGTGSGELFF.

About this clone: One base separates it from a far larger clone, so it is likely a read error. The rearrangement joins TRBV6-6 to TRBJ1-1, with D unclear. The germline V gene has CDR1 MNHNY and CDR2 SVGAGI (reference sequence). Trimming cost V 0 bases and J 11 bases, with 16 bases left between them. The CDR3 length is 14 residues. The chain's CDR3 is CASSYSNPYQVAFF. For the CDR3, the DNA is TGTGCCAGCAGTTACTCGAACCCATACCAGGTGGCTTTCTTT.

The chain joins TRBV7-9 to TRBJ2-1; possibly TRBD1 for D (6 bases). V lost 5 bases to trimming and J lost 4 bases, with 15 bases between them. CDR1 and CDR2 from the germline V gene are SEHNR and FQNEAQ (reference sequence). The CDR3 runs 15 residues. The CDR3 loop is CASSRAGTRYNEQFF. The CDR3 DNA reads as TGTGCCAGCAGCCGTGCCGGGACAAGGTACAATGAGCAGTTCTTC. The full variable domain, in which reference TRBV7-9 and TRBJ2-1 provide the parts outside the CDR3, is DTGVSQNPRHKITKRGQNVTFRCDPISEHNRLYWYRQTLGQGPEFLTYFQNEAQLEKSRLLSDRFSAERPKGSFSTLEIQRTEQGDSAMYLCASSRAGTRYNEQFFGPGTRLTVL.

The chain has TRBV6-1 and TRBJ1-5; 7 nucleotides line up with TRBD1. CDR3 length equals 17 residues. The germline CDR1 and CDR2 sequences are MNHNS and SASEGT. The junction had 12 bases not matched to a gene; V was cut back by 2 bases and J by 5 bases. The chain's CDR3 is CASSEPFYRGADQPQHF. The CDR3 nucleotides are TGTGCCAGCAGTGAACCCTTTTACAGGGGAGCAGATCAGCCCCAGCATTTT.

The chain carries TRBV7-9 and TRBJ2-1, with 11 bases aligning to TRBD1. CDR1 and CDR2 (germline): SEHNR, FQNEAQ (reference sequence). V was clipped by 3 bases and J by 6 bases; unmatched bases: 1. The CDR3 extends over 14 amino acids. CDR3 in amino acids: CASSLDRGRNEQFF. The DNA of the CDR3 is TGTGCCAGCAGCTTGGACAGGGGGCGCAATGAGCAGTTCTTC.

The V gene is TRBV21-1, the J gene TRBJ1-1; the listed D gene, TRBD1, was not tested against the DNA. TRBV21-1 is recorded as a pseudogene. The CDR3 runs to 14 residues. CDR3 in amino acids: CASRVDRANTEAFF. In DNA form, the CDR3 reads TGTGCCAGCAGAGTGGACAGGGCGAACACTGAAGCTTTCTTT.

This clone came up once. The rearrangement joins TRBV20-1 to TRBJ1-1; no reliable D call. This CDR3 contains 11 residues. Germline CDR1 and CDR2: DFQATT and SNEGSKA (reference sequence). The CDR3: CSGGTNTEAFF. For the CDR3, the DNA is TGCAGCGGCGGCACGAACACTGAAGCTTTCTTT.